These 30 T cell receptor beta chains came from one sample sequenced in a study of shared clonotypes between healthy human individuals. Sequencing was performed with immunoSEQ multiplex PCR; in TCRdb, only in-frame clones are kept and a portion is missing. The data contain about 730,000 clones, 55% to 80% of them seen just once; the ten biggest clones take up about 1.7%. Sequenced input: memory CD4+ T cells sorted from blood. Sample subset: CD45RA-negative fraction. These receptors all stem from a woman between 25 and 40 years old in good health.

The chain uses TRBV5-5 and TRBJ2-7; D is unresolved. Germline V gives CDR1 SGHKS, CDR2 YYEKEE (reference sequence). The V and J ends lost 1 base and 6 bases respectively, with 8 bases between them. The CDR3 extends over 12 amino acids. The CDR3 DNA reads as TGTGCCAGCAGCTTGAGGGTCGGCGAGCAGTACTTC. Amino acids: CASSLRVGEQYF.

This clone was recorded at least ten times. V usage is TRBV7-8 and J usage is TRBJ1-2; D gene ambiguous. V lost 8 bases, J lost 14 bases, and 12 bases lay in between. CDR1 is SGHVS, CDR2 FQNEAQ, per germline. This CDR3 is built from 9 residues. DNA for the CDR3: TGTGCCAGCGGGAGTGGAATAACCTTC. This gives the protein CASGSGITF.

This clone was picked up a small number of times. V is TRBV5-4 and J is TRBJ2-1, with 13 bases fitting TRBD2. Looked up from germline, CDR1 is SGHNT and CDR2 is YYREEE (reference sequence). There are 16 residues in the CDR3. V shed 3 bases and J 9 bases; nucleotides not matched to a gene: 9. CDR3 sequence reads: CASSYGLAGVFIEQFF. Written as DNA, the CDR3 is TGTGCCAGCAGCTACGGACTAGCGGGAGTGTTTATTGAGCAGTTCTTC. The complete variable domain, with remaining parts taken from reference TRBV5-4 and TRBJ2-1, reads ETGVTQSPTHLIKTRGQQVTLRCSSQSGHNTVSWYQQALGQGPQFIFQYYREEENGRGNFPPRFSGLQFPNYSSELNVNALELDDSALYLCASSYGLAGVFIEQFFGPGTRLTVL.

This clone has a handful of counts. This chain connects TRBV4-2 to TRBJ1-2, with 8 positions matching TRBD1. Trimming at V came to 4 bases and at J to 8 bases, leaving 6 bases not matched to a gene. Germline V gene sequence: CDR1 LGHNA, CDR2 YNFKEQ. The CDR3 is 13 residues long. CDR3 DNA sequence: TGTGCCAGCAGCCTCGGACAGGGCGAGGGCTACACCTTC. Its translation: CASSLGQGEGYTF.

The J gene is TRBJ1-3, the V gene TRBV10-1, with TRBD1 as a possible D gene (5 bases). This CDR3 spans 15 amino acids. Per the germline V gene, CDR1 is WNHNN and CDR2 is SYGVQD (reference sequence). The V and J ends lost 0 bases and 1 base respectively, with 7 bases between them. The CDR3 DNA is TGCGCCAGCAGTGAGTCGGGACGGTCTGGAAACACCATATATTTT. Residues: CASSESGRSGNTIYF.

The DNA of the CDR3 is TGTGCCAGCAGTACGGGACAGAGAAATGAAAAACTGTTTTTT. Protein product: CASSTGQRNEKLFF. The chain combines TRBV28 with TRBJ1-4; 7 bases agree with TRBD1. The V segment lost 5 bases and the J segment 5 bases; nucleotides outside the gene matches: 5. The CDR3 length is 14 residues. In germline, CDR1 is MDHEN, CDR2 SYDVKM.

The rearrangement uses TRBV14 and TRBJ1-3; D is unresolved. The germline V and J ends were trimmed by 6 bases and 0 bases, with 9 bases remaining between them. This CDR3 is built from 14 residues. Germline V CDR1 and CDR2: SGHDN, FVKESK. DNA of the CDR3: TGTGCCAGCAGTTACATAGACTCTGGAAACACCATATATTTT. Amino acids: CASSYIDSGNTIYF.

Points on this clone: Within the sample, other DNA sequences also encode this same CDR3. This chain uses TRBV18 with TRBJ2-2; 10 nucleotides match TRBD2. Germline V gives CDR1 KGHSH, CDR2 LQKENI. The length of the CDR3 is 17 residues. The V gene end was trimmed by 3 bases and the J gene end by 0 bases; junction bases not matched to a gene: 4. CDR3 sequence: CASSPLLAGANTGELFF. The CDR3 DNA follows: TGTGCCAGCTCACCGCTGCTAGCGGGAGCGAACACCGGGGAGCTGTTTTTT.

The chain employs TRBV11-2 and TRBJ2-7, with TRBD1 matching 7 bases. CDR1 is SGHAT, CDR2 FQNNGV, per germline. V shed 7 bases and J 5 bases; nucleotides not matched to a gene: 11. CDR3 length: 14 residues. This CDR3 reads CASTASGTVDEQYF. In DNA, the CDR3 is TGTGCCAGCACCGCTTCCGGGACAGTGGACGAGCAGTACTTC.

This chain connects TRBV7-6 to TRBJ2-3, with D perhaps TRBD1 (5 bases). Germline V gene data show CDR1 as SGHVS and CDR2 as FNYEAQ. This CDR3 is 16 amino acids long. V dropped 5 bases and J dropped 4 bases, with 19 bases sitting between them. CDR3 residues: CASSPGARPRADTQYF. CDR3 nucleotides: TGTGCCAGCAGCCCTGGGGCACGTCCTAGGGCAGATACGCAGTATTTT.

V usage is TRBV6-5 and J usage is TRBJ1-1; 7 bases are shared with TRBD1. CDR3 length: 15 amino acids. The junction had 11 bases not matched to a gene; V was cut back by 5 bases and J by 5 bases. CDR1 is MNHEY and CDR2 is SVGAGI in the germline V gene. CDR3 sequence reads: CASSKVAGGGTEAFF. CDR3 DNA sequence: TGTGCCAGCAGTAAGGTGGCAGGGGGAGGAACTGAAGCTTTCTTT.

The chain employs TRBV7-2 and TRBJ2-3; 7 positions agree with TRBD1. Germline trimming cut 5 bases from V and 5 bases from J; bases unmatched to any gene: 4. The CDR3 covers 13 residues. Germline-derived CDR1 and CDR2 are SGHTA and FQGNSA. This chain's CDR3 is CASSTTGVDTQYF. CDR3 DNA sequence: TGTGCCAGCAGCACAACAGGGGTAGATACGCAGTATTTT.

The chain's CDR3 is CASSRNRQGARKEQYF. The CDR3 nucleotides read TGTGCCAGCAGTCGGAATCGACAGGGGGCGCGAAAAGAGCAGTACTTC. The chain employs TRBV28 and TRBJ2-7, with 10 bases lining up with TRBD1. V dropped 5 bases and J dropped 7; count of bases not matched to a gene: 14. Per the germline V gene, CDR1 is MDHEN and CDR2 is SYDVKM. The CDR3 sequence is 16 residues long.

This chain links TRBV5-1 with TRBJ2-5; D tentatively fits TRBD1 or TRBD2 (7 bases each). The CDR3 is made up of 14 amino acids. Deletions cut 4 bases from V and 5 bases from J, with 15 bases between. Looked up from germline, CDR1 is SGHRS and CDR2 is YFSETQ. The CDR3 sequence: CASSPGGGVETQYF. The CDR3, as DNA: TGCGCCAGCAGCCCAGGGGGAGGGGTTGAGACCCAGTACTTC.

Worth noting for this clone: The sample holds other DNA sequences that translate to the same CDR3. This rearrangement joins TRBV4-1 to TRBJ2-1; no firm D call. Deletions cut 1 base from V and 6 bases from J, with 4 bases between. Germline V gives CDR1 MGHRA, CDR2 YSYEKL. The CDR3 totals 12 residues. CDR3 DNA sequence: TGCGCCAGCAGCCAAGTGCGCAATGAGCAGTTCTTC. Encoded protein: CASSQVRNEQFF.

The chain uses TRBV5-1 and TRBJ2-1; 9 bases match TRBD2. The CDR3 has 15 amino acids. After removal of 4 bases from V and 8 bases from J, the junction contained 10 bases not matched to a gene. Per germline, CDR1 SGHRS and CDR2 YFSETQ. The CDR3 is CASSDLSGSGDEQFF. Here the CDR3 DNA reads TGCGCCAGCAGCGATCTTAGCGGGAGCGGAGATGAGCAGTTCTTC.

This clone came up once. J is TRBJ2-4 and V is TRBV9; D is possibly TRBD1 (6 bases). V gave up 0 bases and J gave up 7 bases, with 20 bases separating them. Germline V gene data show CDR1 as SGDLS and CDR2 as YYNGEE. The CDR3 has 17 amino acids. CDR3 bases: TGTGCCAGCAGCGTAGAGGGTGGGGGCAGGTATCGTAACATTCAGTACTTC. This encodes CASSVEGGGRYRNIQYF.

This clone has more than one count but fewer than ten. The rearrangement uses TRBV12-2 and TRBJ2-1; the table assigns TRBD2, which was not confirmed against the DNA. TRBV12-2 is deemed a pseudogene. This CDR3 has 17 residues. CDR3 in DNA: TGTGCAAGTCGCTTTCCTTCACTAGCGAAAACCTACAATGAGCAGTTCTTC. Its translation: CASRFPSLAKTYNEQFF.

The rearrangement uses TRBV28 and TRBJ2-7; D ambiguous. Trimming shortened V by 5 bases and J by 8 bases, and 10 bases separated the two germline ends. The germline CDR1 and CDR2 sequences are MDHEN and SYDVKM. CDR3 size: 11 residues. The CDR3 reads CASSPNFKQYF. The CDR3, as DNA: TGTGCCAGCAGTCCGAACTTCAAGCAGTACTTC.

V gene TRBV28 combines with J gene TRBJ1-5, with 8 positions matching TRBD1. Germline CDR1 MDHEN, CDR2 SYDVKM. This CDR3 has 15 residues. The V gene end was trimmed by 6 bases and the J gene end by 6 bases; junction bases not matched to a gene: 10. The DNA for the CDR3 is TGTGCCAGCAGGCCCCTAGGACAGGGTACTCAGCCCCAGCATTTT. Protein product: CASRPLGQGTQPQHF.

The chain uses TRBV2 and TRBJ1-1; no clear D. Trimming took off 3 bases at V and 2 bases at J, with 4 bases between the two ends. The germline gives CDR1 SNHLY, CDR2 FYNNEI. The CDR3 has 12 residues. CDR3 protein: CASSEGNTEAFF. CDR3 nucleotides: TGTGCCAGCAGTGAGGGTAACACTGAAGCTTTCTTT.

The chain is built from TRBV5-1 and TRBJ2-7; TRBD1 or TRBD2 may be the D gene (6 bases each). The CDR3 is 14 amino acids. Germline V lookup: CDR1 SGHRS, CDR2 YFSETQ. V gave up 4 bases and J gave up 3 bases, with 14 bases separating them. This chain's CDR3 is CASSPDGGYYEQYF. DNA for the CDR3: TGCGCCAGCAGCCCCGACGGGGGCTACTACGAGCAGTACTTC. The entire variable domain, with the rest obtained from reference TRBV5-1 and TRBJ2-7, is as follows: KAGVTQTPRYLIKTRGQQVTLSCSPISGHRSVSWYQQTPGQGLQFLFEYFSETQRNKGNFPGRFSGRQFSNSRSEMNVSTLELGDSALYLCASSPDGGYYEQYFGPGTRLTVT.

The chain combines TRBV7-8 with TRBJ2-1; a weak D match, TRBD2 (5 bases). Looked up from germline, CDR1 is SGHVS and CDR2 is FQNEAQ. The CDR3 runs to 15 residues. V shed 7 bases and J shed 9 bases, with 22 bases lying between them. CDR3 residues: CASNRTPRGRGEQFF. The CDR3 DNA reads TGTGCCAGCAACCGGACTCCCCGCGGCCGGGGTGAGCAGTTCTTC.

V and J are TRBV18 and TRBJ1-4; D remains ambiguous. Trimming took off 0 bases at V and 4 bases at J, with 9 bases between the two ends. The CDR3 is 15 amino acids. Germline assignment: CDR1 KGHSH and CDR2 LQKENI. Here the CDR3 reads CASSPPGRHNEKLFF. In DNA form, the CDR3 reads TGTGCCAGCTCACCACCGGGAAGGCATAATGAAAAACTGTTTTTT.

The table lists this clone with a count of one. Other DNA variants within this sample encode the same CDR3. The chain employs TRBV29-1 and TRBJ2-5; D is perhaps TRBD2 (6 bases). Trimming took off 3 bases at V and 5 bases at J, with 10 bases between the two ends. This CDR3 is built from 12 residues. Germline V gives CDR1 SQVTM, CDR2 ANQGSEA. The CDR3 DNA reads TGCAGCGTTGATTCGGGAGTGGAGACCCAGTACTTC. Residues: CSVDSGVETQYF.

The genes are TRBV5-1 and TRBJ2-7; 11 bases agree with TRBD1. V lost 9 bases to trimming and J lost 5 bases; unmatched junction nucleotides: 7. CDR1 SGHRS and CDR2 YFSETQ come from the germline V gene. The CDR3 spans 13 residues. This chain's CDR3 is CATPGQGVNEQYF. The DNA for the CDR3 is TGCGCCACCCCGGGACAGGGGGTCAACGAGCAGTACTTC.

The chain combines TRBV18 with TRBJ2-7, with 14 positions matching TRBD2. The CDR3 totals 14 residues. Germline-derived CDR1 and CDR2 are KGHSH and LQKENI. With V trimmed by 8 bases and J by 4 bases, 4 bases remained unmatched. In DNA form, the CDR3 reads TGTGCCAGCCGAGGGACTAGCGGGAGTTACGAGCAGTACTTC. It yields the protein CASRGTSGSYEQYF. The whole variable domain, remainder taken from reference TRBV18 and TRBJ2-7, is NAGVMQNPRHLVRRRGQEARLRCSPMKGHSHVYWYRQLPEEGLKFMVYLQKENIIDESGMPKERFSAEFPKEGPSILRIQQVVRGDSAAYFCASRGTSGSYEQYFGPGTRLTVT.

The chain uses TRBV19 and TRBJ2-2; D may be TRBD2 (6 bases). CDR1 is LNHDA and CDR2 is SQIVND in the germline V gene (reference sequence). The CDR3 spans 15 residues. The V gene lost 2 bases and the J gene lost 6 bases, with 13 bases spanning the gap. The CDR3 DNA sequence: TGTGCCAGTAGTATAAGGGCTAGCGTCTCCGGGGAGCTGTTTTTT. This gives the protein CASSIRASVSGELFF.

The rearrangement joins TRBV7-7 to TRBJ2-2; 9 bases match TRBD2. This CDR3 is 16 amino acids long. Germline assignment: CDR1 SSHAT and CDR2 FNYEAQ (reference sequence). The V and J ends lost 2 bases and 6 bases, in that order; junction bases with no gene match: 7. CDR3 region: CASSLTPSGTPGELFF. The CDR3 nucleotides read TGTGCCAGCAGCTTAACGCCTAGCGGGACCCCCGGGGAGCTGTTTTTT.

The chain couples TRBV28 to TRBJ2-7; D ambiguous. This CDR3 spans 12 amino acids. V was shortened by 10 bases and J by 0 bases, with 10 bases between the two germline ends. The germline V gene has CDR1 MDHEN and CDR2 SYDVKM. The CDR3, as DNA: TGTGCCACCACGGAGCCCTCCTACGAGCAGTACTTC. Its translation is CATTEPSYEQYF.